One and the same sample provided the 2 T cell receptor beta chains below, sequenced in a study of T-cell memory formation after mild COVID-19. TCRdb itself ran the 5' RACE reads through MiXCR, one entry per CDR3 protein. The sample includes a few hundred thousand distinct CDR3 sequences, under 25% of them seen just once. The sequenced material came from PBMCs or a T cell subset sorted from them (not recorded which). Receptor source: an adult woman who had mild COVID-19 (a few samples of this study predate the infection). Cell type and time point are not known.

There are a few counts of this clonotype. The chain joins TRBV7-8 to TRBJ1-5; 7 nucleotides match TRBD1. This CDR3 comprises 13 residues. The ends lost 4 bases at V and 4 bases at J; junction bases unmatched: 1. Germline assignment: CDR1 SGHVS and CDR2 FQNEAQ. CDR3 protein: CASSWDRNQPQHF. The CDR3 DNA follows: TGTGCCAGCAGCTGGGACAGAAATCAGCCCCAGCATTTT.

This clonotype was seen only a few times. The J gene is TRBJ2-7, the V gene TRBV3-1; TRBD2 matches 11 bases. The CDR3 runs to 17 residues. CDR1 and CDR2 from the germline V gene are LGHDT and YNNKEL (reference sequence). J lost 0 bases, V lost 2 bases, and 6 bases had no gene match. CDR3 residues: CASSQRRLAGTSYEQYF. The CDR3, as DNA: TGTGCCAGCAGCCAAAGGAGACTAGCGGGGACCTCCTACGAGCAGTACTTC.